The TCR beta chain under discussion was sequenced for a study of cytomegalovirus exposure and HLA in healthy donors. With 60 Vbeta and 13 Jbeta primers, the PCR was carried out. Method: immunoSEQ multiplex PCR; TCRdb's copy keeps in-frame clones and lacks some. The table shows about 200,000 clones, with around 80% occurring only once. On this clone: What it binds is unknown.

Germline loops: CDR1 MDHEN, CDR2 SYDVKM. Trimming left V 6 bases short and J 2 bases short, with 17 bases between. This CDR3 has 15 amino acids. Study-level results: The study dropped some indistinguishable V segments, TRBV6-2 and TRBV6-3 among them. As a later analysis showed, several of the most significant clusters appeared to be linked to common viral pathogens. Associated with HLA alleles at 0.05 false discovery rate in a later analysis were 16,951 TCR beta sequences.

The source of this sequence is a woman under 30 in good health and CMV-seronegative. The sample taken for sequencing was PBMCs. The chain recombines TRBV28 with TRBJ2-7, with D possibly matching TRBD2 (5 bases). CDR3 DNA: TGTGCCAGCAGAACCCCTTTGGACTTCCCCTACGAGCAGTACTTC. It codes for CASRTPLDFPYEQYF.